The entry below gives a single T cell receptor beta chain sequence along with its context. V lost 4 bases, J lost 4 bases, and 5 bases stayed unmatched. The CDR3 is 15 residues long. Germline V gives CDR1 MDHEN, CDR2 SYDVKM. TCRdb's copy holds only in-frame clones and misses some; the assay was immunoSEQ multiplex PCR. The data hold more than 90,000 clones, with more than 85% observed a single time. This specimen belongs to a study of T cell changes during pregnancy in multiple sclerosis. The clonotype originates from a female donor with multiple sclerosis, enrolled in a pregnancy study. V is TRBV28 and J is TRBJ1-4; 8 bases match TRBD1. This material consisted of peripheral blood, taken in the second trimester of pregnancy. In DNA, the CDR3 is TGTGCCAGCAGTTCCTGGACAGGGCTTAATGAAAAACTGTTTTTT. Residues: CASSSWTGLNEKLFF. Full variable domain (missing parts from reference TRBV28 and TRBJ1-4): DVKVTQSSRYLVKRTGEKVFLECVQDMDHENMFWYRQDPGLGLRLIYFSYDVKMKEKGDIPEGYSVSREKKERFSLILESASTNQTSMYLCASSSWTGLNEKLFFGSGTQLSVL.